This TCR beta chain derives from a study of neurological immune-mediated disorders. Each TCR transcript was tagged with a 10-nucleotide random UMI during 5'RACE. From 15-18 subjects, each sequencing run yielded over 180 million TCR-beta sequences. TCRdb reanalysed the 5' RACE reads using MiXCR and keeps one entry per CDR3 protein. The sample has about 59,000 distinct CDR3 sequences, 12% seen once. Per germline, CDR1 SGHAT and CDR2 FQDESV (reference sequence). The CDR3 runs 15 residues. V lost 1 base, J lost 8 bases, and 8 bases stayed unmatched. Study observations and caveats: Among expanded clones, no CDR3 amino acid sequences were shared across subjects, a pattern suggesting private repertoires in all groups.

Many counts were recorded for this clonotype. Its antigen is unidentified. The chain is built from TRBV11-1 and TRBJ2-1; 7 nucleotides line up with TRBD1. The clonotype was recovered from a woman in her sixties or seventies with HTLV-1-associated myelopathy (HAM/TSP). Sequencing input: PBMCs. As DNA, the CDR3 is TGTGCCAGCAGCTTAGTGAGGGGGCGCATCGATGAGCAGTTCTTC. Translating gives CASSLVRGRIDEQFF.